What follows is one T cell receptor (beta chain) and its context. The data are from a study of technical replicates of blood from a handful of donors. The data were produced by immunoSEQ multiplex PCR, yet TCRdb's version contains in-frame clones alone and is incomplete. The sample shows some 60,000 clones, about 95% of them seen only once. CDR1 is SGHVS and CDR2 is FQNEAQ in the germline V gene. V was clipped by 8 bases and J by 3 bases; unmatched bases: 13. The CDR3 is 16 amino acids. Sequencing used PBMCs. The rearrangement uses TRBV7-8 and TRBJ1-5; 7 nucleotides match TRBD1. This TCR derives from a human donor in good health. Some clones in this sample may be carry-over from other donors' samples. The CDR3 sequence is CASSPQGTNINQPQHF. In DNA form, the CDR3 reads TGTGCCAGCTCCCCACAGGGGACAAACATCAATCAGCCCCAGCATTTT.